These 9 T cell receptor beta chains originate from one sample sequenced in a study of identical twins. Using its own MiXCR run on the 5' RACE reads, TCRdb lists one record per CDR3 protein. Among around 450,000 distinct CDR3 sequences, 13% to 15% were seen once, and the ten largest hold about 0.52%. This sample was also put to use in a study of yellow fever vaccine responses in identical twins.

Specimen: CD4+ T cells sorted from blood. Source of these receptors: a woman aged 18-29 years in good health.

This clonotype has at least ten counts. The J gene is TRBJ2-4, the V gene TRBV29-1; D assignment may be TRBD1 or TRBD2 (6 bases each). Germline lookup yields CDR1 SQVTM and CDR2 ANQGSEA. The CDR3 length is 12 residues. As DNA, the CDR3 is TGCAGAGCGGCCGGGGGCCAAAACATTCAGTACTTC. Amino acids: CRAAGGQNIQYF. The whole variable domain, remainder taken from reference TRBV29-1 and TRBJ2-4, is SAVISQKPSRDICQRGTSLTIQCQVDSQVTMMFWYRQQPGQSLTLIATANQGSEATYESGFVIDKFPISRPNLTFSTLTVSNMSPEDSSIYLCRAAGGQNIQYFGAGTRLSVL.

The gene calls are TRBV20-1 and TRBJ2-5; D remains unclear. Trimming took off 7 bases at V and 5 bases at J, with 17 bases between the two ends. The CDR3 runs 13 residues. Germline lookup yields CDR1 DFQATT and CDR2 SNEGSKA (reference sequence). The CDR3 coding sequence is TGCAGTGGTCAGAGGTCTACGGTGGAGACCCAGTACTTC. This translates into CSGQRSTVETQYF.

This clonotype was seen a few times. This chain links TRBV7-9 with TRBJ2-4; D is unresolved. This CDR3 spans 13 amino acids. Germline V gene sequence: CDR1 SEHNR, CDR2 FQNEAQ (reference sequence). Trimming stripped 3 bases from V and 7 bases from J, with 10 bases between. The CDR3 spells CASSLDSENIQYF. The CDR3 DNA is TGTGCCAGCAGCTTGGATTCAGAGAACATTCAGTACTTC.

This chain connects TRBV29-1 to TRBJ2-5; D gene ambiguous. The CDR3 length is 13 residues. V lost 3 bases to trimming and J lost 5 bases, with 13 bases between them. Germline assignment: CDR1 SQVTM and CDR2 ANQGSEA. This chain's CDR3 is CSVEPGPGETQYF. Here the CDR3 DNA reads TGCAGCGTTGAGCCGGGTCCCGGGGAGACCCAGTACTTC.

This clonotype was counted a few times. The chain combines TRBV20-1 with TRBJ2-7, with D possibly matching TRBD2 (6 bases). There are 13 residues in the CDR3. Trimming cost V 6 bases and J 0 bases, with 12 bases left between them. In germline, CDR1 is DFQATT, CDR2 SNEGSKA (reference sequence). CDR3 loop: CSARGMFSYEQYF. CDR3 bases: TGCAGTGCCCGCGGGATGTTCTCCTACGAGCAGTACTTC.

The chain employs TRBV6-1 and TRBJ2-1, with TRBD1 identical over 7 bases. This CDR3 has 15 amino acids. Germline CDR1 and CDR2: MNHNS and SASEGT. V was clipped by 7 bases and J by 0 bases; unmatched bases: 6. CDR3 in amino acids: CASMPDRSSYNEQFF. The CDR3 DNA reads TGTGCCAGCATGCCGGACAGGAGCTCCTACAATGAGCAGTTCTTC.

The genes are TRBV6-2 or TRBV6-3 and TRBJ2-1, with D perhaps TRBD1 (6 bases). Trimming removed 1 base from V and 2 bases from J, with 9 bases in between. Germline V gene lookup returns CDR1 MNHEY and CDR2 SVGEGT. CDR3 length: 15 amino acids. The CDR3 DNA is TGTGCCAGCAGTTACTTTGGACAGACCTACAATGAGCAGTTCTTC. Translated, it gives CASSYFGQTYNEQFF.

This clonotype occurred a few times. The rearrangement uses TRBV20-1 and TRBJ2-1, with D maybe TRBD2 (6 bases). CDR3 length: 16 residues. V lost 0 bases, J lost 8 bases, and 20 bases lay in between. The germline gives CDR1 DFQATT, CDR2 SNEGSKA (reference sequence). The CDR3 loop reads CSARDSPRLGAHEQFF. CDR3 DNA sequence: TGCAGTGCTAGAGATTCCCCTAGACTAGGGGCGCATGAGCAGTTCTTC.

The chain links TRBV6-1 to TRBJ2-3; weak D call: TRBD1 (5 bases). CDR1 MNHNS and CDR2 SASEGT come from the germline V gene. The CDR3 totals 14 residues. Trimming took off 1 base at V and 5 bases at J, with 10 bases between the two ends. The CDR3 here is CASSEGGKGDTQYF. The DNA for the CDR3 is TGTGCCAGCAGTGAAGGGGGCAAAGGAGATACGCAGTATTTT.